This TCR beta chain was documented in a study of T-cell reconstitution after alpha-beta-depleted transplantation in children. This CDR3 is 16 amino acids long. Germline V lookup: CDR1 KGHSH, CDR2 LQKENI. J lost 0 bases, V lost 6 bases, and 7 bases had no gene match. Study-wide results and limits: Newly produced T cells mostly accounted for T-cell counts and diversity one year post-transplant. Surviving recipient T cells and thymic progenitors accounted for the high day-60 TCRbeta diversity observed in some patients.

This clonotype was found once. Its cognate antigen is unknown. The TCRbeta library was prepared with unique molecular identifiers. Each CDR3 protein gets one entry after TCRdb re-called the PCR reads with MiXCR. This sample has about 640,000 distinct CDR3 sequences; under 15% occur once, and the top ten carry 2.2%. This clonotype was obtained from a male patient younger than 18 who had a stem cell transplant for acute myeloid leukemia, so the T cells may come from the graft donor. The rearrangement links TRBV18 to TRBJ2-7; 11 bases agree with TRBD2. The sequencing here drew on PBMCs, mostly from graft donor cells, taken 360 days after TCRalphabeta/CD19-depleted stem cell transplant. The CDR3 nucleotides are TGTGCCAGCTCTGCTTTACTAGCGGGAGTCTCCTACGAGCAGTACTTC. This encodes CASSALLAGVSYEQYF.